This T cell receptor (beta chain) was observed in a study of T cell responses to AZD1222 COVID-19 vaccine. Sequencing was performed with immunoSEQ multiplex PCR; in TCRdb, only in-frame clones are kept and a portion is missing. Seen here are some 99,000 clones, around 85% observed once, and the top ten hold around 14%. A word on this clone: Its antigen is as yet unknown.

General study results and limits: Unmutated regions of variants are reportedly targeted by nearly half of spike-specific TCRs. Spike-specific TCRs gained breadth and depth after people received two AZD1222 doses.

The material was peripheral blood, obtained 28 days after the second AZD1222 dose. This TCR came from an adult who received the AZD1222 COVID-19 vaccine.

This CDR3 reads CATSDLRVGYGYTF. The CDR3 DNA sequence: TGTGCCACCAGTGATTTGCGGGTGGGCTATGGCTACACCTTC. J is TRBJ1-2 and V is TRBV24-1; unclear D gene. V lost 0 bases and J 4 bases, leaving 8 bases between the germline ends. From germline, CDR1 is KGHDR and CDR2 SFDVKD. This CDR3 contains 14 residues.